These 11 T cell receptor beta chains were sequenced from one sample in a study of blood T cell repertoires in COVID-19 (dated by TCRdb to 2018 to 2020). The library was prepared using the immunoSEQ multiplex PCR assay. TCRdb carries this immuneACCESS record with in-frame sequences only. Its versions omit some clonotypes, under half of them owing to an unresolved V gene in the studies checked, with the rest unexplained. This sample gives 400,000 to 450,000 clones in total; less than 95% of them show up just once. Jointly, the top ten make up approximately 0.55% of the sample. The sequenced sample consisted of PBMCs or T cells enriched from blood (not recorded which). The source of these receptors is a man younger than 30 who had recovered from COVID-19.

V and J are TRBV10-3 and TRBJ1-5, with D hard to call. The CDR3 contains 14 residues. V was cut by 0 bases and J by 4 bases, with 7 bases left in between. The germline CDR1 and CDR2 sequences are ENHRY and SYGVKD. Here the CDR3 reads CAISESIGNQPQHF. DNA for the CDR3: TGTGCCATCAGTGAGTCGATCGGGAATCAGCCCCAGCATTTT.

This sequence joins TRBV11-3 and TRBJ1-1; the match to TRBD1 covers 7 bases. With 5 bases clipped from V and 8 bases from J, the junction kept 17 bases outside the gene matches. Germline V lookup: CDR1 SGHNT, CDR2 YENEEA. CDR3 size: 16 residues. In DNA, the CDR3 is TGTGCCAGCAGCCCCAAAGTGGGTGGGACAGCGAAAGAAGCTTTCTTT. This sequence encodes CASSPKVGGTAKEAFF.

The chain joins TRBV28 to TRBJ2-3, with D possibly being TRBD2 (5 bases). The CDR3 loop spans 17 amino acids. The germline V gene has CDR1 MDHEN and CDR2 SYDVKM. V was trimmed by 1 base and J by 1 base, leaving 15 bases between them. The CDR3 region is CASSLSSGRTRTDTQYF. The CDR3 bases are TGTGCCAGCAGTTTATCCAGCGGCAGGACCCGCACAGATACGCAGTATTTT.

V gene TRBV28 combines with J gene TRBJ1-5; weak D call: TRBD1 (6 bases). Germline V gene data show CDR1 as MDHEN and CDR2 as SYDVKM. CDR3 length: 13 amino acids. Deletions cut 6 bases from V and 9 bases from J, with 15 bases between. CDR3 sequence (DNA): TGTGCCAGCAGGTACAGGGATGTTTGGCCCCAGCATTTT. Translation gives CASRYRDVWPQHF.

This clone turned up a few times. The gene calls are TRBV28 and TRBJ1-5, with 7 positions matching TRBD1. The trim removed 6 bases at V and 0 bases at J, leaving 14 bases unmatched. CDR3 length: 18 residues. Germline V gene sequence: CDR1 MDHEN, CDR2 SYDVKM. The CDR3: CASSRPGQLIYSNQPQHF. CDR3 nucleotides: TGTGCCAGCAGCCGACCGGGACAGCTAATTTATAGCAATCAGCCCCAGCATTTT.

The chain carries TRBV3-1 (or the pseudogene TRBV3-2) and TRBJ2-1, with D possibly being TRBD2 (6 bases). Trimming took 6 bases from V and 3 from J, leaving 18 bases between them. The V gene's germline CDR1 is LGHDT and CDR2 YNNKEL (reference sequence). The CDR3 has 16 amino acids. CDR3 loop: CASSLGLDPRYNEQFF. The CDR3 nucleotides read TGTGCCAGCAGTCTGGGACTCGACCCTCGCTACAATGAGCAGTTCTTC.

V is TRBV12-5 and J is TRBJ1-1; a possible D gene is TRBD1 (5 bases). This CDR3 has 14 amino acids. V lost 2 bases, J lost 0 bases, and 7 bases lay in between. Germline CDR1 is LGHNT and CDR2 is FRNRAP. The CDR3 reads CASGLYRLNTEAFF. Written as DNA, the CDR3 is TGTGCTAGTGGTTTGTACAGGTTGAACACTGAAGCTTTCTTT.

CDR3 nucleotide sequence: TGCGCCAGCAGCCCACCCCTACTAGCGCCTATCTCCTACGAGCAGTACTTC. Protein sequence: CASSPPLLAPISYEQYF. The V call is TRBV5-1, the J call TRBJ2-7; 7 positions match TRBD2. The V and J ends lost 4 bases and 0 bases, in that order; junction bases with no gene match: 13. The germline V gene has CDR1 SGHRS and CDR2 YFSETQ. The CDR3 extends over 17 amino acids.

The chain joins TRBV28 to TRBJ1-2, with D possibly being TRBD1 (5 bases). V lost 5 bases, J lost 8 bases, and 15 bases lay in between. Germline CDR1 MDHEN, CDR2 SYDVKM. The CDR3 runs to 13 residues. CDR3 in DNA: TGTGCCAGCAGTCCTGGCGGGGCAGACGGCTACACCTTC. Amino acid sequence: CASSPGGADGYTF.

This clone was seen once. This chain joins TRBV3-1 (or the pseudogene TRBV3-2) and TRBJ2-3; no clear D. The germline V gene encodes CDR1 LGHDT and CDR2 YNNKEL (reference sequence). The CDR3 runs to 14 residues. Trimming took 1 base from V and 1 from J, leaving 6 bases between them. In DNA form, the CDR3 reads TGTGCCAGCAGCCAAGGAGTTGGCACAGATACGCAGTATTTT. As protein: CASSQGVGTDTQYF.

This CDR3 reads CASSFSPGAGAHEQYF. The CDR3, as DNA: TGTGCCAGCAGTTTTTCCCCAGGAGCGGGAGCCCACGAGCAGTACTTC. The chain couples TRBV27 to TRBJ2-7; 8 bases align to TRBD2. The CDR3 spans 16 residues. Germline V CDR1 and CDR2: MNHEY, SMNVEV (reference sequence). Unmatched junction bases numbered 12, after V lost 3 bases and J lost 5 bases.